This T cell receptor (beta chain) originates from a study of blood T cell repertoires in COVID-19. Overall study: Samples taken during acute and convalescent COVID-19 were collected in the United States, Italy and Spain. In each case, the material was cDNA or gDNA derived from T cells, B-cell-depleted T cells, or PBMCs.

The authors' processing: Amplification from reference gene primers served as the basis for estimated nucleated cell counts. The data were produced by immunoSEQ multiplex PCR, yet TCRdb's version contains in-frame clones alone and is incomplete. V and J calls and clone size are given by that table; D and trimming were obtained from the DNA. The repertoire holds some 240,000 clones, with 84% as singletons. The junction had 6 bases not matched to a gene; V was cut back by 5 bases and J by 6 bases. The length of the CDR3 is 13 residues. Germline V gene sequence: CDR1 SNHLY, CDR2 FYNNEI. This chain connects TRBV2 to TRBJ2-7, with 8 bases matching TRBD1. The sequencing sample was made of peripheral blood. This receptor was obtained from a woman aged 40 to 50 who had recovered from COVID-19. CDR3 coding DNA: TGTGCCAGCAGTACGGAGACAGGGGCCGAGCAGTACTTC. Translated: CASSTETGAEQYF.